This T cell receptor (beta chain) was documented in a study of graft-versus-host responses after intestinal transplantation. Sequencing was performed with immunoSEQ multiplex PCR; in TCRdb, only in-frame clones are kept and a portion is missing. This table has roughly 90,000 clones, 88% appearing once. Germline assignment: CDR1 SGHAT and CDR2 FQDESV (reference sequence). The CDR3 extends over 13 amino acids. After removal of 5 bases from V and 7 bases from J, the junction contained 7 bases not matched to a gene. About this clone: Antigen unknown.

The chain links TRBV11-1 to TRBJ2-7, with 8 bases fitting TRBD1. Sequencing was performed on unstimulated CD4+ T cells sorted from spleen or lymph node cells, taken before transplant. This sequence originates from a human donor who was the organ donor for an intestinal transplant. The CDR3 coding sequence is TGTGCCAGCAGCACGGACAGGGACGGGGAGCAGTACTTC. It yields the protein CASSTDRDGEQYF.